This T cell receptor (beta chain) was found in a study of monozygotic twins with inflammatory bowel disease (dated by TCRdb to between 2019 and 2020). About the full investigation: The complete study included roughly 30 monozygotic twin pairs: 19 IBD-discordant Danish pairs and nine German pairs, of which four were IBD-concordant and five were IBD-discordant. Disease-associated traits were sought mainly through comparisons between IBD patients and their genetically identical healthy co-twins within discordant pairs. Each individual had, on average, about 151 000 unique TCRalpha sequences and 181 000 unique TCRbeta sequences available for analysis. Study-wide findings and limitations: Compared with healthy twins, IBD patients had fewer clonotypes in common with other individuals, a difference most pronounced in patients showing signs of disease activity. Distinction between different T cell subtypes could not be achieved in the analysis. No single strong signal or clonotype linked to IBD turned up in the results, so the idea that one exists was not supported. Repertoire similarity did not differ between concordant and discordant twins, possibly due to limited statistical power. Because patients received different immunosuppressive treatments, the repertoires may have picked up extra background noise and variability between individuals. IBD patients had lower TCRbeta repertoire diversity, measured by the inverse Simpson index, than their healthy co-twins.

From each donor, a roughly 2.6 ml peripheral blood sample was collected into PAXgene tubes and stored at -80 degrees C. Without T cell sorting, total RNA was isolated from whole blood using the PAXgene blood miRNA kit on an automated QIAcube. Peripheral blood from monozygotic twin pairs, either concordant or discordant for inflammatory bowel disease, underwent deep TCRalpha and TCRbeta repertoire profiling that used unique molecular barcoding. Smoking habits were recorded for all twin pairs, with individuals classified as current, former or never smokers. A note on this clonotype: Its antigen specificity is not known.

Library construction relied on 5' RACE. For each TCR library, 3,500 to 4,500 ng of total RNA was used. For each sample, cDNA was synthesized in eight separate reactions using SMARTScribe reverse transcriptase. During cDNA synthesis, template switching introduced unique molecular identifiers that contained a 6-nucleotide sample barcode. Two nested PCRs of around 15 and 10 cycles amplified the TCRalpha and TCRbeta cDNA, and bead purification followed each PCR. Before amplification, cDNA was treated with uracil DNA-glycosylase and purified using the QIAquick PCR purification kit. The second PCR added Illumina TruSeq-compatible adapters along with sample-specific barcodes. TapeStation and Qubit were used to check library quality and concentration, and around 5.2 ng of each library went into the pool. Sequencing of pooled libraries was carried out on an Illumina HiSeq2500 single-index Rapid Run using 2 x 100 bp reads and custom sequencing primers. In the source study's methods: UMI-based consensus assembly with MiGEC version 1.2.6 was used to correct PCR and sequencing errors. MiXCR version 2.1.1 was used for V(D)J alignment, clonotype assembly and CDR3 extraction. Normalisation of gene usage, clonotype sharing and MAIT/NKT TCR abundance was achieved by analysing the top 1000, 10 000 and 20 000 clonotypes per sample. After downsampling to 27 000 UMIs, diversity was calculated as the inverse Simpson index using the vegan R package. Paired Mann-Whitney U tests were applied to discordant twin pairs, and Benjamini-Hochberg correction was used for multiple testing. After reprocessing by TCRdb, each CDR3 protein sequence is one entry, and no DNA is given. The V and J calls shown here were made by TCRdb, not taken from the authors' results. The table for this sample lists about 140,000 distinct CDR3 sequences. 1% to 1.5% of the sample is taken by the ten largest.

Counted from cysteine to phenylalanine, this CDR3 has 16 amino acids. This entry has no DNA. For CDR1 and CDR2, the germline V gene lists SGHTA and FQGNSA. The sample was blood. This receptor chain uses TRBV7-2 and TRBJ2-1. The TCR comes from a human donor with ulcerative colitis or Crohn's disease, or a healthy co-twin of an affected twin (not recorded which). The CDR3 has the sequence CASSFAPGSSYNEQFF. The entire variable domain, with the stretches around the CDR3 drawn from the reference TRBV7-2 and TRBJ2-1 proteins, is GAGVSQSPSNKVTEKGKDVELRCDPISGHTALYWYRQSLGQGLEFLIYFQGNSAPDKSGLPSDRFSAERTGGSVSTLTIQRTQQEDSAVYLCASSFAPGSSYNEQFFGPGTRLTVL.